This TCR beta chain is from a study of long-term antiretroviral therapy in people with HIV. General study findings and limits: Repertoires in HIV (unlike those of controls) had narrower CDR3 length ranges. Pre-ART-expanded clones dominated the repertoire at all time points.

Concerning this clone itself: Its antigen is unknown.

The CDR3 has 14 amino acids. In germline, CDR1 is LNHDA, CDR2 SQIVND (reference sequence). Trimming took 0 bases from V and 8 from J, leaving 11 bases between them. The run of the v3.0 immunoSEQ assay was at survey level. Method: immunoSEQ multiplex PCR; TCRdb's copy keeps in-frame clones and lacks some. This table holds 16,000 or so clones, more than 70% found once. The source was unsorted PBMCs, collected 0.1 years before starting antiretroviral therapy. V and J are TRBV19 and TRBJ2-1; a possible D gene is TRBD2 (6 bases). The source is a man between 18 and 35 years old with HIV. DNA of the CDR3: TGTGCCAGTAGTATAGAACGGGAGCAGGATGAGCAGTTCTTC. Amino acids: CASSIEREQDEQFF.